The 5 T cell receptor beta chains reported below all come from one sample, sequenced in a study of cytomegalovirus exposure and HLA in healthy donors (dated 2017 in TCRdb). The protocol used for the library was the immunoSEQ multiplex PCR assay. For the multiplex PCR, a mixture combining 60 forward primers for TCR Vbeta segments and 13 reverse primers for TCR Jbeta segments was used. Held by TCRdb, this immuneACCESS table contains in-frame sequences only and omits some clones. Under half of the omission traces to an unresolved V gene where checked; the cause of the rest is unknown. In this sample the table shows 90,000 to 140,000 clones, around 72% of which occur a single time. The top ten clones comprise roughly 6% of the sample. Sequencing was done on a sample of PBMCs. The source of these receptors is a male donor in good health and CMV-seronegative.

The chain carries TRBV27 and TRBJ2-1, with 11 positions matching TRBD2. After removal of 5 bases from V and 6 bases from J, the junction contained 12 bases not matched to a gene. The CDR3 runs to 17 residues. Germline V CDR1 and CDR2: MNHEY, SMNVEV (reference sequence). The CDR3 is CASSPWAGLAETNEQFF. The CDR3 DNA sequence: TGTGCCAGCAGTCCATGGGCGGGACTAGCGGAGACCAATGAGCAGTTCTTC.

The chain links TRBV4-1 to TRBJ2-7, with a possible D match to TRBD2 (5 bases). Germline lookup yields CDR1 MGHRA and CDR2 YSYEKL. The V and J ends lost 4 bases and 3 bases respectively, with 13 bases between them. This CDR3 has 14 residues. In nucleotides, the CDR3 is TGCGCCAGCAGCCTTTCGGGATCCCACTACGAGCAGTACTTC. The encoded protein is CASSLSGSHYEQYF.

This chain connects TRBV5-1 to TRBJ1-2; 9 nucleotides align to TRBD1. J gave up 6 bases and V 4 bases, and 13 bases lay outside the gene matches. CDR1 is SGHRS, CDR2 YFSETQ, per germline. The CDR3 is made up of 16 amino acids. The CDR3 spells CASSPQPGQGVDGYTF. The CDR3 region has the DNA TGCGCCAGCAGCCCCCAACCGGGACAGGGTGTGGATGGCTACACCTTC.

This chain uses TRBV28 with TRBJ2-3, with D possibly matching TRBD2 (6 bases). The CDR3 totals 15 residues. Germline CDR1 is MDHEN and CDR2 is SYDVKM. V lost 5 bases, J lost 0 bases, and 12 bases lay in between. CDR3 protein: CASSGSSGSTDTQYF. CDR3 in DNA: TGTGCCAGCAGTGGTAGTAGCGGTAGCACAGATACGCAGTATTTT.

The V and J genes are TRBV6-4 and TRBJ2-6; D uncertain. This CDR3 is built from 14 residues. The germline gives CDR1 MRHNA, CDR2 SNTAGT. Trimming took 4 bases from V and 0 from J, leaving 4 bases between them. The DNA of the CDR3 is TGTGCCAGCAGTGCCCTCTCTGGGGCCAACGTCCTGACTTTC. It translates to CASSALSGANVLTF.